This T cell receptor (beta chain) was captured in a study of blood T cell repertoires in COVID-19. About the research overall: Spain, Italy and the United States supplied samples that represented acute and convalescent COVID-19. Sources were T cells, B-cell-depleted T cells, or PBMCs; the material itself was cDNA or gDNA.

Profiled with immunoSEQ multiplex PCR; TCRdb holds only in-frame clones, not every one. This repertoire shows 130,000 to 150,000 clones, roughly 90% found once; its top ten account for approximately 1.3%. Those who participated ranged in age from roughly 18 to 89 years and resided in around 22 US areas. The specimen was PBMCs or T cells enriched from blood (not recorded which). This clonotype was sampled from a woman between 25 and 40 years old with acute COVID-19.

The CDR3 bases are TGTGCCAGCAGCCTACTAGCGGGAGGGTTTGAGCAGTTCTTC. This sequence encodes CASSLLAGGFEQFF. This sequence joins TRBV3-1 (or the pseudogene TRBV3-2) and TRBJ2-1, with 13 bases aligning to TRBD2. Trimming at V came to 4 bases and at J to 9 bases, leaving 3 bases not matched to a gene. CDR1 and CDR2 from the germline V gene are LGHDT and YNNKEL (reference sequence). This CDR3 comprises 14 residues.